This T cell receptor (beta chain) derives from a study of T cells after yellow fever vaccination. Study-wide results and limits: After the booster, roughly 96% of CD4 and 75% to 90% of CD8 primary-response clones were re-detected.

The V and J ends lost 3 bases and 8 bases respectively, with 21 bases between them. The CDR3 is 16 amino acids. CDR1 is SGDLS, CDR2 YYNGEE, per germline. This clonotype was recorded at least ten times. The antigen remains unidentified. In making TCR cDNA, 5'RACE template switching added a universal primer site and UMIs to it. TCRdb redid the calling of the 5' RACE reads with MiXCR, one entry per CDR3 protein. The sample lists about 340,000 distinct CDR3 sequences, approximately 3.9% occurring once. This chain joins TRBV9 and TRBJ2-1, with D perhaps TRBD2 (6 bases). This receptor was taken from a man between 18 and 29 years old who received the YFV17D yellow fever vaccine. Material: PBMCs, obtained 5 days after the yellow fever booster vaccination. CDR3 residues: CASSETLLARADEQFF. CDR3 bases: TGTGCCAGCAGCGAGACCCTCCTAGCGAGGGCCGATGAGCAGTTCTTC.